Detailed here is one TCR beta chain. This CDR3 is missing its conserved last phenylalanine or tryptophan, likely due to a read error. Specified time point: newly diagnosed GD, antithyroid drugs for less than 3 months. Making the TCR library involved RNA that had been extracted from PBMCs. CDR3-region Arm-PCR and iRepertoire HTBI primers produced the TCR beta libraries. TCRdb redid the calling of the multiplex PCR reads with MiXCR, one entry per CDR3 protein. The repertoire has around 480,000 distinct CDR3 sequences, 16% of them found once; the top ten carry 9% to 15%. These data originate in a study of regulatory T cells in long-lasting Graves disease. CDR1 and CDR2 from the germline V gene are DFQATT and SNEGSKA (reference sequence). This CDR3 contains 12 residues. Trimming removed 5 bases from V and 11 bases from J; junction bases left unmatched: 11. The same specimen was also included in a second study, on T cells in Graves' hyperthyroidism and ophthalmopathy.

The chain has TRBV20-1 and TRBJ1-1; 7 nucleotides align to TRBD1. Here the sequenced sample was peripheral blood mononuclear cells (PBMCs), taken at new diagnosis, from a patient treated with antithyroid drugs. This TCR was sampled from a man in his forties with Graves disease. The CDR3, as DNA: TGCAGTGCTTATACAGGGGAGTCGGACGCTTTCTTG. Encoded protein: CSAYTGESDAFL.